The rows below give T cell receptor beta chains drawn from one sample of a study of blood T cell repertoires in COVID-19. Here immunoSEQ multiplex PCR was the method, and the copy in TCRdb shows in-frame clones only, minus some. Among 60,000 or so clones listed, over 80% were seen once. Material: peripheral blood. The receptor set was obtained from a man younger than 45 with COVID-19, enrolled during active disease. Both conserved end residues are part of each CDR3. D genes are given only for firm matches. A clone size is listed for some rows: how often the clone was seen (once, few, many), or a class if it is expanded.

abundance: NA
len: 15
v_gene: TRBV28
d_gene: TRBD1
j_gene: TRBJ2-5
CDR3nt: TGTGCCAGCAGTTCCTCCCAGGGGGCGAAAGAGACCCAGTACTTC
CDR3aa: CASSSSQGAKETQYF

abundance: NA
len: 13
v_gene: TRBV15
d_gene: NA
j_gene: TRBJ2-5
CDR3nt: TGTGCCACCAGCAGAGATAGGGGAGAGACCCAGTACTTC
CDR3aa: CATSRDRGETQYF

abundance: once
len: 12
v_gene: TRBV5-1
d_gene: NA
j_gene: TRBJ1-6
CDR3nt: TGCGCCAGCAGTAACCGGAATTCACCCCTCCACTTT
CDR3aa: CASSNRNSPLHF

abundance: NA
len: 18
v_gene: TRBV5-1
d_gene: TRBD1
j_gene: TRBJ1-3
CDR3nt: TGCGCCAGCAGCCGTAGTGGGACCGCAGGGGGGCCAGGAAACACCATATATTTT
CDR3aa: CASSRSGTAGGPGNTIYF

abundance: NA
len: 15
v_gene: TRBV4-3
d_gene: TRBD2
j_gene: TRBJ2-7
CDR3nt: TGCGCCAGCAGCCCCACGGGCGGGAGAGGGTACGAGCAGTACTTC
CDR3aa: CASSPTGGRGYEQYF

abundance: NA
len: 21
v_gene: TRBV2
d_gene: NA
j_gene: TRBJ2-7
CDR3nt: TGTGCCAGCCGGAATTCTGGGGCGGGATCGGTATATTGGGTGCCTCCCTACGAGCAGTACTTC
CDR3aa: CASRNSGAGSVYWVPPYEQYF

abundance: NA
len: 16
v_gene: TRBV5-1
d_gene: TRBD1
j_gene: TRBJ2-7
CDR3nt: TGCGCCAGCAGCGGAACACCGGGACAGGCTGCCTACGAGCAGTACTTC
CDR3aa: CASSGTPGQAAYEQYF

abundance: NA
len: 14
v_gene: TRBV15
d_gene: NA
j_gene: TRBJ2-7
CDR3nt: TGTGCCACCAGCAGAGATCCCGGTGGCTACGAGCAGTACTTC
CDR3aa: CATSRDPGGYEQYF

abundance: NA
len: 15
v_gene: TRBV4-1
d_gene: NA
j_gene: TRBJ1-2
CDR3nt: TGCGCCAGCAGCCAAGATAGGTCAGTCATGCGGGGCTACACCTTC
CDR3aa: CASSQDRSVMRGYTF

abundance: NA
len: 15
v_gene: TRBV5-1
d_gene: TRBD1
j_gene: TRBJ1-1
CDR3nt: TGCGCCAGCAGACTTACGACAGGGACGGAATCTGAAGCTTTCTTT
CDR3aa: CASRLTTGTESEAFF

abundance: NA
len: 15
v_gene: TRBV2
d_gene: NA
j_gene: TRBJ1-4
CDR3nt: TGTGCCAGCAGTGAAGCGCTGGGGCTTAGTGAAAAACTGTTTTTT
CDR3aa: CASSEALGLSEKLFF

abundance: NA
len: 13
v_gene: TRBV18
d_gene: NA
j_gene: TRBJ1-5
CDR3nt: TGTGCCAGCTCACCAGATAGAAATCAGCCCCAGCATTTT
CDR3aa: CASSPDRNQPQHF

abundance: NA
len: 13
v_gene: TRBV2
d_gene: NA
j_gene: TRBJ1-2
CDR3nt: TGTGCCAGCAGCCCTGACAGCGACTATGGCTACACCTTC
CDR3aa: CASSPDSDYGYTF

abundance: NA
len: 13
v_gene: TRBV6-5
d_gene: NA
j_gene: TRBJ2-7
CDR3nt: TGTGCCAGCAGGTCAATTCAGGGTTACGAGCAGTACTTC
CDR3aa: CASRSIQGYEQYF

abundance: NA
len: 14
v_gene: TRBV9
d_gene: TRBD1
j_gene: TRBJ1-1
CDR3nt: TGTGCCAGCAGCGGACGACAGGGTCCCACTGAAGCTTTCTTT
CDR3aa: CASSGRQGPTEAFF

abundance: few
len: 13
v_gene: TRBV7-8
d_gene: NA
j_gene: TRBJ1-1
CDR3nt: TGTGCCAGCAGTTTCCAGGTTAACACTGAAGCTTTCTTT
CDR3aa: CASSFQVNTEAFF

abundance: NA
len: 16
v_gene: TRBV11-2
d_gene: TRBD1
j_gene: TRBJ1-5
CDR3nt: TGTGCCAGCAGCCCAGGGACAGGGGGCGCAAATCAGCCCCAGCATTTT
CDR3aa: CASSPGTGGANQPQHF

abundance: few
len: 13
v_gene: TRBV2
d_gene: NA
j_gene: TRBJ1-5
CDR3nt: TGTGCCAGCAGTGTCAGGGGCAATCAGCCCCAGCATTTT
CDR3aa: CASSVRGNQPQHF

abundance: NA
len: 16
v_gene: TRBV18
d_gene: TRBD2
j_gene: TRBJ2-3
CDR3nt: TGTGCCAGCTCACCACCTAGCGGGCCCCCAAGCGGGGGGCAGTATTTT
CDR3aa: CASSPPSGPPSGGQYF

abundance: NA
len: 14
v_gene: TRBV9
d_gene: NA
j_gene: TRBJ2-3
CDR3nt: TGTGCCAGCAGCTTCCCCGGGGGATCAGATACGCAGTATTTT
CDR3aa: CASSFPGGSDTQYF

abundance: NA
len: 15
v_gene: TRBV27
d_gene: NA
j_gene: TRBJ2-5
CDR3nt: TGTGCCAGCAGTCGCGCGGGGACAGCACAAGAGACCCAGTACTTC
CDR3aa: CASSRAGTAQETQYF

abundance: NA
len: 13
v_gene: TRBV30
d_gene: NA
j_gene: TRBJ2-3
CDR3nt: TGTGCCTGGAGTGGCGGGAGCACAGATACGCAGTATTTT
CDR3aa: CAWSGGSTDTQYF

abundance: once
len: 16
v_gene: TRBV11-2
d_gene: TRBD2
j_gene: TRBJ2-2
CDR3nt: TGTGCCAGCAGCTTAGGAGCGGGAGGGTTCGTCGGGGAGCTGTTTTTT
CDR3aa: CASSLGAGGFVGELFF

abundance: NA
len: 15
v_gene: TRBV7-9
d_gene: NA
j_gene: TRBJ1-5
CDR3nt: TGTGCCAGCAGCTTAGGAGGACAGAGCAATCAGCCCCAGCATTTT
CDR3aa: CASSLGGQSNQPQHF

abundance: once
len: 14
v_gene: TRBV19
d_gene: NA
j_gene: TRBJ1-1
CDR3nt: TGTGCCAGTAGTATAGGGGCGGGAGCCCCTGAAGCTTTCTTT
CDR3aa: CASSIGAGAPEAFF

abundance: NA
len: 14
v_gene: TRBV2
d_gene: NA
j_gene: TRBJ1-5
CDR3nt: TGTGCCAGCGATAGGAGGGGAGGCAATCAGCCCCAGCATTTT
CDR3aa: CASDRRGGNQPQHF

abundance: NA
len: 13
v_gene: TRBV18
d_gene: NA
j_gene: TRBJ2-3
CDR3nt: TGTGCCAGCTCCCCTAACTCGAAAGATACGCAGTATTTT
CDR3aa: CASSPNSKDTQYF

abundance: NA
len: 15
v_gene: TRBV13
d_gene: TRBD1
j_gene: TRBJ2-7
CDR3nt: TGTGCCAGCAGTTGGCCGGGACAGGGATTTTACGAGCAGTACTTC
CDR3aa: CASSWPGQGFYEQYF

abundance: NA
len: 17
v_gene: TRBV5-5
d_gene: TRBD1
j_gene: TRBJ1-6
CDR3nt: TGTGCCAGCAGCTTGGCCTGGACAGGTTCCTATAATTCACCCCTCCACTTT
CDR3aa: CASSLAWTGSYNSPLHF

abundance: NA
len: 15
v_gene: TRBV25-1
d_gene: TRBD1
j_gene: TRBJ2-2
CDR3nt: TGTGCCAGCAGTGGGGGACAGGGCTACACCGGGGAGCTGTTTTTT
CDR3aa: CASSGGQGYTGELFF

abundance: NA
len: 15
v_gene: TRBV11-2
d_gene: NA
j_gene: TRBJ2-3
CDR3nt: TGTGCCAGCTACGAGTTCGGGAGGGGGCCAGATACGCAGTATTTT
CDR3aa: CASYEFGRGPDTQYF

abundance: NA
len: 15
v_gene: TRBV25-1
d_gene: TRBD2
j_gene: TRBJ2-2
CDR3nt: TGTGCCAGCACCACTAGCGGGCGGAACACCGGGGAGCTGTTTTTT
CDR3aa: CASTTSGRNTGELFF

abundance: few
len: 16
v_gene: TRBV4-3
d_gene: TRBD2
j_gene: TRBJ2-7
CDR3nt: TGCGCCAGCAGCCAAGACAGATCTAGCGGCCCCTACGAGCAGTACTTC
CDR3aa: CASSQDRSSGPYEQYF

abundance: few
len: 15
v_gene: TRBV7-2
d_gene: NA
j_gene: TRBJ1-2
CDR3nt: TGTGCCAGCAGCTTAGGTATACAGGCGTTGGGTGGCTACACCTTC
CDR3aa: CASSLGIQALGGYTF

abundance: once
len: 13
v_gene: TRBV19
d_gene: TRBD1
j_gene: TRBJ1-2
CDR3nt: TGTGCCAGTAGAAGGGGGCGCCCCTATGGCTACACCTTC
CDR3aa: CASRRGRPYGYTF

abundance: NA
len: 13
v_gene: TRBV30
d_gene: NA
j_gene: TRBJ1-2
CDR3nt: TGTGCCTGGAGTGGACAGGTGCACTATGGCTACACCTTC
CDR3aa: CAWSGQVHYGYTF

abundance: once
len: 12
v_gene: TRBV28
d_gene: NA
j_gene: TRBJ1-5
CDR3nt: TGTGCCAGCAGTGCCCTTACCGGGGCCCAGCATTTT
CDR3aa: CASSALTGAQHF

abundance: NA
len: 15
v_gene: TRBV7-2
d_gene: NA
j_gene: TRBJ1-3
CDR3nt: TGTGCCAGCAGCTTAGGGGGGGGAACGGGAAACACCATATATTTT
CDR3aa: CASSLGGGTGNTIYF

abundance: NA
len: 15
v_gene: TRBV15
d_gene: NA
j_gene: TRBJ2-3
CDR3nt: TGTGCCACCAGCAAAGCAGGGGATCTTTTGGATACGCAGTATTTT
CDR3aa: CATSKAGDLLDTQYF

abundance: NA
len: 15
v_gene: TRBV13
d_gene: TRBD1
j_gene: TRBJ2-5
CDR3nt: TGTGCCAGCAGCCCCCGACAGGGGAAGTGGGTGACCCAGTACTTC
CDR3aa: CASSPRQGKWVTQYF

abundance: NA
len: 11
v_gene: TRBV6-5
d_gene: NA
j_gene: TRBJ2-3
CDR3nt: TGTGCCAGCAGGAGGGCAGATACGCAGTATTTT
CDR3aa: CASRRADTQYF

abundance: NA
len: 15
v_gene: TRBV10-3
d_gene: NA
j_gene: TRBJ1-6
CDR3nt: TGTGCCATCAACGCGGCCGCGAACTATAATTCACCCCTCCACTTT
CDR3aa: CAINAAANYNSPLHF

abundance: NA
len: 17
v_gene: TRBV19
d_gene: TRBD1
j_gene: TRBJ1-1
CDR3nt: TGTGCCAGTAGTATAACGGACAGGGGGCGCTTGAACACTGAAGCTTTCTTT
CDR3aa: CASSITDRGRLNTEAFF

abundance: NA
len: 14
v_gene: TRBV24-1
d_gene: NA
j_gene: TRBJ1-5
CDR3nt: TGTGCCACCAGTGGGATAGGGGGCAATCAGCCCCAGCATTTT
CDR3aa: CATSGIGGNQPQHF

abundance: once
len: 12
v_gene: TRBV7-2
d_gene: NA
j_gene: TRBJ2-7
CDR3nt: TGTGCCAGCAGCGTACAGGGCTACGAGCAGTACTTC
CDR3aa: CASSVQGYEQYF

abundance: NA
len: 15
v_gene: TRBV11-3
d_gene: NA
j_gene: TRBJ2-1
CDR3nt: TGTGCCAGCAGCTTTAGCGGATCCTCCTACAATGAGCAGTTCTTC
CDR3aa: CASSFSGSSYNEQFF

abundance: once
len: 17
v_gene: TRBV27
d_gene: TRBD2
j_gene: TRBJ2-3
CDR3nt: TGTGCCAGCAGTTTGACTAGCGGGACGTTTGCCCCAGATACGCAGTATTTT
CDR3aa: CASSLTSGTFAPDTQYF

abundance: few
len: 17
v_gene: TRBV29-1
d_gene: TRBD1
j_gene: TRBJ1-2
CDR3nt: TGCAGCGTCGAACACCCGCCGGGACAGGGGCGATACTATGGCTACACCTTC
CDR3aa: CSVEHPPGQGRYYGYTF

abundance: NA
len: 13
v_gene: TRBV10-2
d_gene: TRBD2
j_gene: TRBJ2-7
CDR3nt: TGCGCCAGCTGGGGGGGGAGTGGCTACGAGCAGTACTTC
CDR3aa: CASWGGSGYEQYF

abundance: NA
len: 14
v_gene: TRBV5-1
d_gene: NA
j_gene: TRBJ1-5
CDR3nt: TGCGCCAGCAGCCCGGGGAGTAGCAATCAGCCCCAGCATTTT
CDR3aa: CASSPGSSNQPQHF

abundance: NA
len: 14
v_gene: TRBV28
d_gene: NA
j_gene: TRBJ1-5
CDR3nt: TGTGCCAGCGTCGGAGCGGGGCGGGGTCAGCCCCAGCATTTT
CDR3aa: CASVGAGRGQPQHF

abundance: NA
len: 13
v_gene: TRBV30
d_gene: NA
j_gene: TRBJ1-3
CDR3nt: TGTGCCTGGAGTTCAGGGGAGCGGAACACCATATATTTT
CDR3aa: CAWSSGERNTIYF

abundance: NA
len: 13
v_gene: TRBV2
d_gene: NA
j_gene: TRBJ2-2
CDR3nt: TGTGCCAGCTTGAATAGGAACACCGGGGAGCTGTTTTTT
CDR3aa: CASLNRNTGELFF